The rows below give T cell receptor beta chains drawn from one sample of a study of blood T cell repertoires in COVID-19. The data were produced by immunoSEQ multiplex PCR, yet TCRdb's version contains in-frame clones alone and is incomplete. The repertoire holds a few hundred thousand clones, with about 90% as singletons. The sample consisted of PBMCs or T cells enriched from blood (not recorded which). These receptors originate from a man in his forties in a cohort exposed to, infected with or recovered from COVID-19 (not recorded which). The CDR3 runs from the conserved cysteine through the conserved F or W. Fields, in order: D gene, V gene, clone size, J gene, CDR3 DNA, CDR3 protein. D genes are given only for firm matches. Expanded clones get a size class; other rows say once, few or many, or leave the size out.

d_gene: TRBD2
v_gene: TRBV4-1
abundance: NA
j_gene: TRBJ2-1
CDR3nt: TGCGCCAGCAGCCAAGAACGGACTAGCGACTCCTACAATGAGCAGTTCTTC
CDR3aa: CASSQERTSDSYNEQFF

d_gene: TRBD2
v_gene: TRBV27
abundance: NA
j_gene: TRBJ2-1
CDR3nt: TGTGCCAGCAGTTCGACTAGCGGGAGGGCGCGAGACAATGAGCAGTTCTTC
CDR3aa: CASSSTSGRARDNEQFF

d_gene: TRBD1
v_gene: TRBV7-6
abundance: few
j_gene: TRBJ1-3
CDR3nt: TGTGCCAGCAGCCTTGGACAGGGTGGCAGAAACACCATATATTTT
CDR3aa: CASSLGQGGRNTIYF

d_gene: TRBD1
v_gene: TRBV28
abundance: NA
j_gene: TRBJ1-2
CDR3nt: TGTGCCAGCAGTTCTCCCGGGACAGCCCATGGCTACACCTTC
CDR3aa: CASSSPGTAHGYTF

d_gene: TRBD2
v_gene: TRBV6-5
abundance: NA
j_gene: TRBJ2-2
CDR3nt: TGTGCCAGCAGTCTAGCGGGTGTCTACACCGGGGAGCTGTTTTTT
CDR3aa: CASSLAGVYTGELFF

d_gene: TRBD1
v_gene: TRBV4-1
abundance: few
j_gene: TRBJ1-6
CDR3nt: TGCGCCAGCAGCGCCGGGACAGGCGGTTCACCCCTCCACTTT
CDR3aa: CASSAGTGGSPLHF

d_gene: NA
v_gene: TRBV7-9
abundance: NA
j_gene: TRBJ1-4
CDR3nt: TGTGCCAGCAGCTTAGTAGGGGCGACGGGTGAAAAACTGTTTTTT
CDR3aa: CASSLVGATGEKLFF

d_gene: NA
v_gene: TRBV15
abundance: NA
j_gene: TRBJ2-5
CDR3nt: TGTGCCACCAGCAGAGGGAGAGAGACCCAGTACTTC
CDR3aa: CATSRGRETQYF

d_gene: TRBD1
v_gene: TRBV5-1
abundance: NA
j_gene: TRBJ1-5
CDR3nt: TGCGCCAGCAGCCCTGGACAGGGGGATCAGCCCCAGCATTTT
CDR3aa: CASSPGQGDQPQHF

d_gene: TRBD2
v_gene: TRBV30
abundance: NA
j_gene: TRBJ2-2
CDR3nt: TGTGCCTGGAGTGTAAGCGGGAGTGCTAACACCGGGGAGCTGTTTTTT
CDR3aa: CAWSVSGSANTGELFF

d_gene: TRBD2
v_gene: TRBV7-2
abundance: NA
j_gene: TRBJ2-5
CDR3nt: TGTGCCAGCAGCTTGGGGCGGGGGGTCCAAGAGACCCAGTACTTC
CDR3aa: CASSLGRGVQETQYF

d_gene: TRBD1
v_gene: TRBV2
abundance: once
j_gene: TRBJ2-7
CDR3nt: TGTGCCAGCAGGAATCCGGGACAGCGCTCCTACGAGCAGTACTTC
CDR3aa: CASRNPGQRSYEQYF

d_gene: NA
v_gene: TRBV7-2
abundance: once
j_gene: TRBJ1-4
CDR3nt: TGTGCCAGCAGCCTAAATCCTAATGAAAAACTGTTTTTT
CDR3aa: CASSLNPNEKLFF

d_gene: TRBD1
v_gene: TRBV2
abundance: NA
j_gene: TRBJ1-6
CDR3nt: TGTGCCAGCAGTAGGGACAGGGGCCCGAATTCACCCCTCCACTTT
CDR3aa: CASSRDRGPNSPLHF

d_gene: NA
v_gene: TRBV2
abundance: NA
j_gene: TRBJ2-3
CDR3nt: TGTGCCAGCAGAGACTCTTATACGCAGTATTTT
CDR3aa: CASRDSYTQYF

d_gene: TRBD1
v_gene: TRBV18
abundance: NA
j_gene: TRBJ2-7
CDR3nt: TGTGCCAGCGTCTTCTCCGGGACAGGGACCTACGAGCAGTACTTC
CDR3aa: CASVFSGTGTYEQYF

d_gene: TRBD1
v_gene: TRBV4-1
abundance: NA
j_gene: TRBJ1-5
CDR3nt: TGCGCCAGCAGCCAGGGGACAGCTCTTCGTGGCAATAGCAATCAGCCCCAGCATTTT
CDR3aa: CASSQGTALRGNSNQPQHF